These T cell receptor beta chains were read from a single sample in a study of sequential checkpoint blockade in melanoma. The data were produced by immunoSEQ multiplex PCR, yet TCRdb's version contains in-frame clones alone and is incomplete. The sample lists around 2,000 clones, about half seen once, with roughly a quarter in the top ten. The input for sequencing was CD8+ T cells sorted from blood (inferred from file names), taken from a patient given nivolumab and ipilimumab in sequence. Every receptor here comes from a human patient with melanoma. Some clones in this sample may be carry-over from other donors' samples. CDR3s include the opening cysteine and the closing phenylalanine or tryptophan. The D gene is left open where the match is weak. Rows give clone size only sometimes, using once, few, many, or a class for an expanded clone.

CDR3nt: TGTGCCAGTAGTACCCGTATAGTCTATACGAGCAATCAGCCCCAGCATTTT; CDR3aa: CASSTRIVYTSNQPQHF; j_gene: TRBJ1-5; v_gene: TRBV19; d_gene: NA; abundance: NA
CDR3nt: TGTGCCAGCAGCCCGCGACTAGCGGGGGGGCGTGGAATCTACGGTACGCAGTATTTT; CDR3aa: CASSPRLAGGRGIYGTQYF; j_gene: TRBJ2-3; v_gene: TRBV7-8; d_gene: TRBD2; abundance: NA
CDR3nt: TGCGCCAGCAGCCGGGGACAGGGAGACAATGAGCAGTTCTTC; CDR3aa: CASSRGQGDNEQFF; j_gene: TRBJ2-1; v_gene: TRBV4-1; d_gene: TRBD1; abundance: NA
CDR3nt: TGTGCCAGCAGTTTGACAGGGCCCAGCCCCTACAATGAGCAGTTCTTC; CDR3aa: CASSLTGPSPYNEQFF; j_gene: TRBJ2-1; v_gene: TRBV27; d_gene: TRBD1; abundance: NA
CDR3nt: TGCGCCAGCAGCCAAGGCCCAGCGGGGTACAATGAGCAGTTCTTC; CDR3aa: CASSQGPAGYNEQFF; j_gene: TRBJ2-1; v_gene: TRBV5-4; d_gene: TRBD2; abundance: few
CDR3nt: TGTGCCAGCAGCCCTCCCCCATATATCGGCGGCTACGAGCAGTACTTC; CDR3aa: CASSPPPYIGGYEQYF; j_gene: TRBJ2-7; v_gene: TRBV7-9; d_gene: NA; abundance: NA
CDR3nt: TGTGCCAGCAGCATCACCGGGACAGGGATATCCTACGAGCAGTACTTC; CDR3aa: CASSITGTGISYEQYF; j_gene: TRBJ2-7; v_gene: TRBV7-9; d_gene: TRBD1; abundance: few
CDR3nt: TGCGCCAGCAGCCCAACGGTCGCCACTGAAGCTTTCTTT; CDR3aa: CASSPTVATEAFF; j_gene: TRBJ1-1; v_gene: TRBV5-1; d_gene: NA; abundance: NA
CDR3nt: TGTGCCAGCAGTCCCCTTACGACTAGCGAGTCCTACGAGCAGTACTTC; CDR3aa: CASSPLTTSESYEQYF; j_gene: TRBJ2-7; v_gene: TRBV7-9; d_gene: TRBD2; abundance: few
CDR3nt: TGCGCCAGCAGCCAACTGACAGGGTTGAACGAGCAGTACTTC; CDR3aa: CASSQLTGLNEQYF; j_gene: TRBJ2-7; v_gene: TRBV4-1; d_gene: TRBD1; abundance: NA
CDR3nt: TGTGCCAGCAGCCAGCAGGACAACATGAACACTGAAGCTTTCTTT; CDR3aa: CASSQQDNMNTEAFF; j_gene: TRBJ1-1; v_gene: TRBV5-8; d_gene: NA; abundance: NA
CDR3nt: TGTGCCAGCAGTATCTACCGGGAGACCTACGAGCAGTACTTC; CDR3aa: CASSIYRETYEQYF; j_gene: TRBJ2-7; v_gene: TRBV6-5; d_gene: NA; abundance: NA
CDR3nt: TGTGCCTCACTTTCCCCTAATGAAAAACTGTTTTTT; CDR3aa: CASLSPNEKLFF; j_gene: TRBJ1-4; v_gene: TRBV30; d_gene: NA; abundance: NA
CDR3nt: TGTGCCAGCAGGGATACTAGCGGGATCTCCTACGAGCAGTACTTC; CDR3aa: CASRDTSGISYEQYF; j_gene: TRBJ2-7; v_gene: TRBV2; d_gene: TRBD2; abundance: once
CDR3nt: TGTGCCAGCAGCGTAGGGGTGGGGCCGACCTACGAGCAGTACTTC; CDR3aa: CASSVGVGPTYEQYF; j_gene: TRBJ2-7; v_gene: TRBV9; d_gene: NA; abundance: NA
CDR3nt: TGTGCCAGCAGCCCCTCTGGGGCGGGACTACCCTTCAATGAGCAGTTCTTC; CDR3aa: CASSPSGAGLPFNEQFF; j_gene: TRBJ2-1; v_gene: TRBV7-9; d_gene: TRBD2; abundance: NA
CDR3nt: TGTGCCAGCAGCTCCACCGGGACAGGGTCCTATGGCTACACCTTC; CDR3aa: CASSSTGTGSYGYTF; j_gene: TRBJ1-2; v_gene: TRBV7-6; d_gene: TRBD1; abundance: NA
CDR3nt: TGTGCCAGCAACCCGACAGAAACGGGCACCGGGGAGCTGTTTTTT; CDR3aa: CASNPTETGTGELFF; j_gene: TRBJ2-2; v_gene: TRBV2; d_gene: NA; abundance: few
CDR3nt: TGTGCCAGCAGCCCCAGGCTCCCGGGAGACCTGAGTTCACCCCTCCACTTT; CDR3aa: CASSPRLPGDLSSPLHF; j_gene: TRBJ1-6; v_gene: TRBV5-5; d_gene: NA; abundance: medium-sized
CDR3nt: TGCGCCAGCAGCCGACCCGGGACTGACACCGGGGAGCTGTTTTTT; CDR3aa: CASSRPGTDTGELFF; j_gene: TRBJ2-2; v_gene: TRBV4-3; d_gene: NA; abundance: NA
CDR3nt: TGCGCCAGCAAAAGCGGCTCCTACAATGAGCAGTTCTTC; CDR3aa: CASKSGSYNEQFF; j_gene: TRBJ2-1; v_gene: TRBV10-2; d_gene: NA; abundance: NA
CDR3nt: TGTGCCAGCAGAATGCAGGGGGGCCTAGCCTACGAGCAGTACTTC; CDR3aa: CASRMQGGLAYEQYF; j_gene: TRBJ2-7; v_gene: TRBV13; d_gene: NA; abundance: NA